The 22 T cell receptor beta chains in this list originate from one sample, sequenced in a study of blood T cells in healthy people across ages. A second PCR of roughly 6 to 12 cycles used a sample-barcoded 5' primer and a J-beta primer mix. TCRdb re-called the 5' RACE reads through MiXCR, storing one row per CDR3 protein. This table has about 1.4 million distinct CDR3 sequences, around 59% appearing once. The sequenced sample was blood. These receptors came from a man younger than 30 in good health.

The chain is built from TRBV5-1 and TRBJ2-1, with D maybe TRBD2 (6 bases). Germline V lookup: CDR1 SGHRS, CDR2 YFSETQ. Trimming removed 0 bases at V and 8 bases at J, with 18 bases between. CDR3 size: 16 residues. CDR3 nucleotide sequence: TGCGCCAGCAGCTTGGCTGAGGGGAGGTGGGGACATGAGCAGTTCTTC. As protein: CASSLAEGRWGHEQFF.

This chain connects TRBV27 to TRBJ2-1; the match to TRBD2 covers 11 bases. The J call is doubtful: the DNA matches TRBJ2-7 better. This CDR3 region has 16 residues. Germline CDR1 MNHEY, CDR2 SMNVEV (reference sequence). Here the CDR3 DNA reads TGTGCCAGCAGTTTGGGACTAGCGGAGAACTACAATGAGCAGTACTTC. Its translation is CASSLGLAENYNEQYF.

This chain uses TRBV6-2 or TRBV6-3 with TRBJ2-1, with D possibly matching TRBD2 (6 bases). V was shortened by 5 bases and J by 7 bases, with 18 bases between the two germline ends. This CDR3 spans 15 amino acids. CDR1 is MNHEY and CDR2 is SVGEGT in the germline V gene. CDR3 loop: CASSKTRFNWNEQFF. The CDR3 region has the DNA TGTGCCAGCAGTAAGACTAGATTCAACTGGAATGAGCAGTTCTTC.

This clonotype was seen a few times. The rearrangement uses TRBV11-2 and TRBJ2-1; no definite D call. The CDR3 extends over 11 amino acids. Germline V gene data show CDR1 as SGHAT and CDR2 as FQNNGV. V was cut by 1 base and J by 9 bases, with 4 bases left in between. CDR3 DNA: TGTGCCAGCAGCTTAGCGTGTGAGCAGTTCTTC. The encoded protein is CASSLACEQFF. Using reference TRBV11-2 and TRBJ2-1 for the parts outside the CDR3, the full variable domain is EAGVAQSPRYKIIEKRQSVAFWCNPISGHATLYWYQQILGQGPKLLIQFQNNGVVDDSQLPKDRFSAERLKGVDSTLKIQPAKLEDSAVYLCASSLACEQFFGPGTRLTVL.

This clonotype was counted only a few times. The rearrangement uses TRBV4-3 and TRBJ2-3, with TRBD1 as a possible D gene (6 bases). Trimming cost V 0 bases and J 0 bases, with 16 bases left between them. CDR3 length equals 18 residues. The germline V gene encodes CDR1 LGHNA and CDR2 YSLEER. This CDR3 reads CASSQDRQQGQSTDTQYF. In nucleotides, the CDR3 is TGCGCCAGCAGCCAAGATCGGCAGCAGGGGCAAAGCACAGATACGCAGTATTTT.

The CDR3 sequence: CASSLSKGTQYF. The CDR3 bases are TGTGCCAGCAGTTTGTCCAAGGGTACGCAGTATTTT. V and J are TRBV12-3 or TRBV12-4 and TRBJ2-3; no reliable D call. There are 12 residues in the CDR3. V was shortened by 3 bases and J by 8 bases, with 9 bases between the two germline ends.

V is TRBV28 and J is TRBJ2-1, with 10 positions matching TRBD1. CDR1 MDHEN and CDR2 SYDVKM come from the germline V gene. The CDR3 has 15 residues. V lost 5 bases, J lost 7 bases, and 8 bases stayed unmatched. CDR3 sequence: CASSRDRGGRNEQFF. The CDR3 DNA reads TGTGCCAGCAGTCGGGACAGGGGAGGACGGAATGAGCAGTTCTTC.

Only a few counts were recorded for this clonotype. The gene calls are TRBV29-1 and TRBJ1-1, with a weak D call TRBD1 (5 bases). V dropped 5 bases and J dropped 1 base, with 11 bases sitting between them. The germline V gene encodes CDR1 SQVTM and CDR2 ANQGSEA. The CDR3 has 13 residues. The CDR3 spells CSVRGGRNTEAFF. The CDR3 DNA is TGCAGCGTTCGGGGGGGAAGGAACACTGAAGCTTTCTTT.

The V call is TRBV29-1, the J call TRBJ2-2; 12 nucleotides line up with TRBD2. The CDR3 loop spans 16 amino acids. The germline gives CDR1 SQVTM, CDR2 ANQGSEA. The V segment lost 2 bases and the J segment 7 bases; nucleotides outside the gene matches: 8. CDR3 nucleotides: TGCAGCGTTGAATCGCTAGCGGGGGGGCCCTACGGGGAGCTGTTTTTT. This sequence encodes CSVESLAGGPYGELFF.

This clonotype was seen a handful of times. The chain employs TRBV4-1 and TRBJ1-4; tentative D call: TRBD1 (6 bases). The germline V and J ends were trimmed by 2 bases and 11 bases, with 15 bases remaining between them. CDR1 is MGHRA, CDR2 YSYEKL, per germline. This CDR3 comprises 14 residues. The CDR3 here is CASSQLVGQGKLFF. CDR3 bases: TGCGCCAGCAGCCAACTTGTGGGGCAGGGGAAACTGTTTTTT.

V and J are TRBV5-1 and TRBJ2-1; no reliable D call. The CDR3 contains 16 residues. Germline values: CDR1 SGHRS, CDR2 YFSETQ. Trimming left V 0 bases short and J 8 bases short, with 18 bases between. CDR3 sequence: CASSLAGRSSLDEQFF. CDR3 nucleotide sequence: TGCGCCAGCAGCTTGGCCGGGCGTTCGAGTTTGGATGAGCAGTTCTTC. Based on the CDR3 plus reference TRBV5-1 and TRBJ2-1, the full variable domain is KAGVTQTPRYLIKTRGQQVTLSCSPISGHRSVSWYQQTPGQGLQFLFEYFSETQRNKGNFPGRFSGRQFSNSRSEMNVSTLELGDSALYLCASSLAGRSSLDEQFFGPGTRLTVL.

This chain connects TRBV20-1 to TRBJ2-5; D is possibly TRBD2 (6 bases). Per the germline V gene, CDR1 is DFQATT and CDR2 is SNEGSKA (reference sequence). The V gene lost 5 bases and the J gene lost 11 bases, with 27 bases spanning the gap. CDR3 size: 15 residues. The CDR3 DNA is TGCAGTGCTCGTGAACTAGCCAGTTCCTACAATGAGCAGTACTTC. Protein: CSARELASSYNEQYF.

The chain has TRBV12-3 or TRBV12-4 and TRBJ1-4, with D unclear. This CDR3 has 13 residues. Trimming took 5 bases from V and 2 from J, leaving 6 bases between them. The CDR3: CASSPNTNEKLFF. In DNA, the CDR3 is TGTGCCAGCAGTCCCAATACTAATGAAAAACTGTTTTTT.

The chain employs TRBV28 and TRBJ2-7; maybe TRBD1 (5 bases). Germline V gene data show CDR1 as MDHEN and CDR2 as SYDVKM. V gave up 7 bases and J gave up 4 bases, with 14 bases separating them. This CDR3 spans 13 amino acids. The DNA of the CDR3 is TGTGCCAGCACCGCCACAGGTCTGTACGAGCAGTACTTC. Its translation is CASTATGLYEQYF.

This sequence joins TRBV29-1 and TRBJ2-3; no clear D. V was trimmed by 7 bases and J by 0 bases, leaving 11 bases between them. This CDR3 has 13 residues. Germline lookup yields CDR1 SQVTM and CDR2 ANQGSEA. The CDR3 sequence: CSGAVDSTDTQYF. The CDR3 DNA reads as TGCAGCGGTGCCGTTGATAGCACAGATACGCAGTATTTT.

The chain joins TRBV3-1 to TRBJ2-3, with D tentatively TRBD2 (6 bases). The CDR3 loop spans 17 amino acids. The V gene's germline CDR1 is LGHDT and CDR2 YNNKEL (reference sequence). V was clipped by 0 bases and J by 3 bases, with 16 bases between them. The CDR3 spells CASSQEAIGRYTDTQYF. The CDR3 DNA is TGTGCCAGCAGCCAAGAGGCAATAGGGAGGTATACAGATACGCAGTATTTT.

This chain joins TRBV6-1 and TRBJ2-3; 8 bases match TRBD2. Germline V gene sequence: CDR1 MNHNS, CDR2 SASEGT. Unmatched junction bases numbered 3, after V lost 1 base and J lost 0 bases. CDR3 length equals 16 residues. The DNA of the CDR3 is TGTGCCAGCAGTGAAGGGCCTAGCGGGAGCACAGATACGCAGTATTTT. As protein: CASSEGPSGSTDTQYF.

This clonotype has more than one count but fewer than ten. The chain uses TRBV7-2 and TRBJ2-5; 11 nucleotides line up with TRBD2. This CDR3 is built from 16 residues. Germline assignment: CDR1 SGHTA and CDR2 FQGNSA. Trimming took 5 bases from V and 4 from J; bases not matched to a gene: 9. The CDR3 region has the DNA TGTGCCAGCAGCCTGTCACTAGCGGGAGTTGGAGAGACCCAGTACTTC. This codes for CASSLSLAGVGETQYF. Using reference TRBV7-2 and TRBJ2-5 for the parts outside the CDR3, the full variable domain is GAGVSQSPSNKVTEKGKDVELRCDPISGHTALYWYRQSLGQGLEFLIYFQGNSAPDKSGLPSDRFSAERTGGSVSTLTIQRTQQEDSAVYLCASSLSLAGVGETQYFGPGTRLLVL.

This rearrangement joins TRBV20-1 to TRBJ2-1, with 7 bases identical to TRBD2. The trim removed 0 bases at V and 10 bases at J, leaving 12 bases unmatched. Germline CDR1 is DFQATT and CDR2 is SNEGSKA (reference sequence). There are 15 residues in the CDR3. This chain's CDR3 is CSARDPGTTVREQFF. CDR3 bases: TGCAGTGCTAGAGATCCAGGGACTACAGTACGGGAGCAGTTCTTC.

This rearrangement joins TRBV2 to TRBJ2-1, with TRBD2 matching 11 bases. Germline values: CDR1 SNHLY, CDR2 FYNNEI. With 6 bases clipped from V and 8 bases from J, the junction kept 9 bases outside the gene matches. The CDR3 loop spans 15 amino acids. The CDR3 is CASSDSGGALDEQFF. The CDR3 bases are TGTGCCAGCAGCGATAGCGGGGGGGCTCTCGATGAGCAGTTCTTC.

This chain joins TRBV24-1 and TRBJ2-1; D tentatively reads TRBD1 or TRBD2 (5 bases each). The CDR3 sequence is 14 residues long. The ends were cut back, 5 bases at V and 4 bases at J, with 11 bases in the middle. Per the germline V gene, CDR1 is KGHDR and CDR2 is SFDVKD. The CDR3 sequence: CATSGAGTYNEQFF. CDR3 DNA: TGTGCCACCAGTGGGGCCGGGACGTACAATGAGCAGTTCTTC.

The V and J genes are TRBV6-6 and TRBJ2-3, with D hard to call. The CDR3 contains 16 residues. CDR1 and CDR2 (germline): MNHNY, SVGAGI (reference sequence). Trimming removed 2 bases from V and 2 bases from J, with 14 bases in between. For the CDR3, the DNA is TGTGCCAGCAGTTACCCTGAATCAACCTACACAGATACGCAGTATTTT. As protein: CASSYPESTYTDTQYF.